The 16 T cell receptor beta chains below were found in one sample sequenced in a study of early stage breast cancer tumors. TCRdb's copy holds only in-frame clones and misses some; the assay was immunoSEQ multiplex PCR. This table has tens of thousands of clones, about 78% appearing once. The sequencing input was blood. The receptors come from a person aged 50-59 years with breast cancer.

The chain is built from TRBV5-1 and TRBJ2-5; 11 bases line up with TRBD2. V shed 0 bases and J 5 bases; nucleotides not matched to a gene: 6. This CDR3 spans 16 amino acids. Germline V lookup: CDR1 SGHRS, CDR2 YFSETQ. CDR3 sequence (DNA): TGCGCCAGCAGCTTGGACGGAGGACTAGCGGGTGAGACCCAGTACTTC. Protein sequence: CASSLDGGLAGETQYF.

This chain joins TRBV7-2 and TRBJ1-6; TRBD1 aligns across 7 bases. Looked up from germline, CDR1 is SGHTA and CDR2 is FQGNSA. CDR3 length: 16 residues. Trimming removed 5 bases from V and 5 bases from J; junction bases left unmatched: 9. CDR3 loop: CASSESPGGNNSPLHF. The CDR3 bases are TGTGCCAGCAGCGAAAGCCCAGGGGGGAATAATTCACCCCTCCACTTT.

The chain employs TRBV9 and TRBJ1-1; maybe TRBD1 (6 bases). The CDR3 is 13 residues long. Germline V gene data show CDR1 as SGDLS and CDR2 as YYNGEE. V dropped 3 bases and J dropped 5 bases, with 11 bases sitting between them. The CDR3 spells CASSGGRRTEAFF. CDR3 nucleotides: TGTGCCAGCAGCGGGGGGCGCCGAACTGAAGCTTTCTTT.

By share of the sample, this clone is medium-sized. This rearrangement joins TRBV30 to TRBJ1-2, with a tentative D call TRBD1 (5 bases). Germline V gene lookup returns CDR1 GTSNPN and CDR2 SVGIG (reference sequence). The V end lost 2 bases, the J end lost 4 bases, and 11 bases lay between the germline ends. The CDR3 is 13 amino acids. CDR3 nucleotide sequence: TGTGCCTGGAGTCCGCACGGGGGCTATGGCTACACCTTC. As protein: CAWSPHGGYGYTF.

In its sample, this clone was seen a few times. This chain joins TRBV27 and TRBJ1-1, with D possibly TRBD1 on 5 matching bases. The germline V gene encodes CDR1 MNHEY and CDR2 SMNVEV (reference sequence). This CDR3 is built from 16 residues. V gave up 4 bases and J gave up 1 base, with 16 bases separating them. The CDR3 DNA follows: TGTGCCAGCAGTTCCGGCGACAGATGGGGGAACACTGAAGCTTTCTTT. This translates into CASSSGDRWGNTEAFF.

This chain's CDR3 is CSVEDPEGEETQYF. The CDR3 nucleotides are TGCAGCGTTGAAGATCCCGAGGGCGAAGAGACCCAGTACTTC. The V and J genes are TRBV29-1 and TRBJ2-5, with a tentative D call TRBD2 (5 bases). This CDR3 has 14 amino acids. Germline loops: CDR1 SQVTM, CDR2 ANQGSEA. Trimming left V 0 bases short and J 3 bases short, with 11 bases between.

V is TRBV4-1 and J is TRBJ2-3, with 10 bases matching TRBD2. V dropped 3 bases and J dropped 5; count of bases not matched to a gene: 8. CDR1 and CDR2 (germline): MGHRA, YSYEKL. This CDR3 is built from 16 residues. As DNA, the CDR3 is TGCGCCAGCAGCCACCCGTCTAGCGGGAGAGGAGATACGCAGTATTTT. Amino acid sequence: CASSHPSSGRGDTQYF.

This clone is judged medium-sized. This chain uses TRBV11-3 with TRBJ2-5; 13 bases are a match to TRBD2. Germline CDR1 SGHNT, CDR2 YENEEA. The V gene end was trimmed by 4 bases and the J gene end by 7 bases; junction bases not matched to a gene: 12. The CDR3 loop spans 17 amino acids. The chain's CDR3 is CASSSPQLAGGGTTQYF. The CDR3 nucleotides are TGTGCCAGCAGCTCACCCCAACTAGCGGGAGGGGGTACGACCCAGTACTTC.

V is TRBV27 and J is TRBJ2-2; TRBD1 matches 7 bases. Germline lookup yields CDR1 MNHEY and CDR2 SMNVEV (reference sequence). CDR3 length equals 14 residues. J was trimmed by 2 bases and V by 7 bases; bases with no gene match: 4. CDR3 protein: CASIGTANTGELFF. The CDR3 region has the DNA TGTGCCAGCATTGGGACAGCTAACACCGGGGAGCTGTTTTTT.

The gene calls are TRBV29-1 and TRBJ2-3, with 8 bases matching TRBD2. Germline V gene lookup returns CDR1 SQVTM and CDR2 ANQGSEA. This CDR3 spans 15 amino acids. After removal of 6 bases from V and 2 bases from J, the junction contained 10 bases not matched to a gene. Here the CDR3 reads CSVGPSGGYTDTQYF. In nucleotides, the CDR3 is TGCAGCGTCGGGCCGAGCGGGGGCTACACAGATACGCAGTATTTT.

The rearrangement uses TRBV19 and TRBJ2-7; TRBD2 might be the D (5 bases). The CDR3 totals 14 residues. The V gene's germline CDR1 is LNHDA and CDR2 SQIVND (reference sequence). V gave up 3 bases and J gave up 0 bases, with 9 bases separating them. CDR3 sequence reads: CASSIPEVSYEQYF. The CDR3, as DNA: TGTGCCAGTAGTATCCCGGAGGTCTCCTACGAGCAGTACTTC.

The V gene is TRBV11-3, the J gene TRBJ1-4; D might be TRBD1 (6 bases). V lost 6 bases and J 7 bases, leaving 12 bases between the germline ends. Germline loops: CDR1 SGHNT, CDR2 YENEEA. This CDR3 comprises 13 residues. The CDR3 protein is CASSYRESEKLFF. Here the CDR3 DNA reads TGTGCCAGCAGTTACAGGGAGAGTGAAAAACTGTTTTTT. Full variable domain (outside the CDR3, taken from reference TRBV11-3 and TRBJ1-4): EAGVVQSPRYKIIEKKQPVAFWCNPISGHNTLYWYLQNLGQGPELLIRYENEEAVDDSQLPKDRFSAERLKGVDSTLKIQPAELGDSAVYLCASSYRESEKLFFGSGTQLSVL.

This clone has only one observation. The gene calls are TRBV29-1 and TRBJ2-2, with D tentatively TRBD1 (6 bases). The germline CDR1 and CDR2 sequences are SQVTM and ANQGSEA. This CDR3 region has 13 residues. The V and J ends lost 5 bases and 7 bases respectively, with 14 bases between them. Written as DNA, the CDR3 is TGCAGCGTTATACAGGGTGGGAGCGGGGAGCTGTTTTTT. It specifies CSVIQGGSGELFF.

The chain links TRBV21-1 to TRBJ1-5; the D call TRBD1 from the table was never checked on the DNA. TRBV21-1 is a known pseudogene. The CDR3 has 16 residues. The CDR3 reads CASSRSNDTLSQPQHF. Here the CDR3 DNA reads TGTGCCAGCAGCAGATCGAACGACACGTTAAGTCAGCCCCAGCATTTT.

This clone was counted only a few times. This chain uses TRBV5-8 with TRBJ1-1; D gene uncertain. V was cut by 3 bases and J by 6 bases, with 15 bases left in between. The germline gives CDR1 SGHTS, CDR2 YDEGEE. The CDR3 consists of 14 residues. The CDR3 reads CASSSQWRVAEAFF. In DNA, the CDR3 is TGTGCCAGCAGCTCACAATGGCGGGTGGCTGAAGCTTTCTTT. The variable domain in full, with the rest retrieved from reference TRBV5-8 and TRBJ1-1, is EAGVTQSPTHLIKTRGQQATLRCSPISGHTSVYWYQQALGLGLQFLLWYDEGEERNRGNFPPRFSGRQFPNYSSELNVNALELEDSALYLCASSSQWRVAEAFFGQGTRLTVV.

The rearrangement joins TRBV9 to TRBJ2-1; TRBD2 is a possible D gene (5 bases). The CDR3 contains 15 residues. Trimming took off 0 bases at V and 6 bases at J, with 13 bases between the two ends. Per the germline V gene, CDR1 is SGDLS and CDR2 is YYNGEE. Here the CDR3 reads CASSVGWTEGNEQFF. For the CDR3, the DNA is TGTGCCAGCAGCGTAGGGTGGACTGAGGGCAATGAGCAGTTCTTC.